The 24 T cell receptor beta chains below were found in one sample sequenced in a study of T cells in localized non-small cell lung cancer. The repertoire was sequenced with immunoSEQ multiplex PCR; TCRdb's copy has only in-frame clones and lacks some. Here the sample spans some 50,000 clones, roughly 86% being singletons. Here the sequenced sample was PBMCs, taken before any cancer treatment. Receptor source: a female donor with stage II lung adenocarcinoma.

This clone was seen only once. CDR3 DNA: TGTGCCAGTAGTATACAGATCAGAGAGACCCAGTACTTC. This gives the protein CASSIQIRETQYF. The rearrangement joins TRBV19 to TRBJ2-5; D unresolved. The CDR3 loop spans 13 amino acids. Germline V lookup: CDR1 LNHDA, CDR2 SQIVND (reference sequence). Trimming shortened V by 2 bases and J by 4 bases, and 8 bases separated the two germline ends.

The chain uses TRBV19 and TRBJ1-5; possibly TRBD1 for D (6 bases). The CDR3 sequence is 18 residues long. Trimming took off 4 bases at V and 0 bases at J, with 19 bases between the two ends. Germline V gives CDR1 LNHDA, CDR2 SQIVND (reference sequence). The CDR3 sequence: CASSTQPGTRDSNQPQHF. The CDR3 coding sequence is TGTGCCAGTAGTACTCAGCCCGGGACACGAGATAGCAATCAGCCCCAGCATTTT.

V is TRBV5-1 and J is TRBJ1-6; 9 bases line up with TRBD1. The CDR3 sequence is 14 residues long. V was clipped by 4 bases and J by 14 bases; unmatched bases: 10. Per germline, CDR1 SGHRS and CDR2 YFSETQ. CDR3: CASSDPGTGMALHF. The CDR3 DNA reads TGCGCCAGCAGCGATCCCGGGACAGGGATGGCCCTCCACTTT. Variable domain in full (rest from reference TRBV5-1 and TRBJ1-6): KAGVTQTPRYLIKTRGQQVTLSCSPISGHRSVSWYQQTPGQGLQFLFEYFSETQRNKGNFPGRFSGRQFSNSRSEMNVSTLELGDSALYLCASSDPGTGMALHFGNGTRLTVT.

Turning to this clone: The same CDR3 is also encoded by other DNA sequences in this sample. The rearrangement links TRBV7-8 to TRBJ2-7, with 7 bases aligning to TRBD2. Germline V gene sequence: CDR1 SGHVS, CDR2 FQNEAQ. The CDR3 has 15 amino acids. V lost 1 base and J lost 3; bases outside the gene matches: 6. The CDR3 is CASSLERASGYEQYF. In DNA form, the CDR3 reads TGTGCCAGCAGCTTAGAGCGGGCTAGCGGCTACGAGCAGTACTTC.

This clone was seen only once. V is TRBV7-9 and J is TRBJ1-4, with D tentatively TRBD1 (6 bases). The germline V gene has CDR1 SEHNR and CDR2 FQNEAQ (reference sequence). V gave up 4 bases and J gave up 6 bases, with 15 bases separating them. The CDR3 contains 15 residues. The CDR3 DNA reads TGTGCCAGCAGCTCGAAGGCCAGGGGCGATGAAAAACTGTTTTTT. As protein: CASSSKARGDEKLFF. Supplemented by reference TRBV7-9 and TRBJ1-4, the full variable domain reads DTGVSQNPRHKITKRGQNVTFRCDPISEHNRLYWYRQTLGQGPEFLTYFQNEAQLEKSRLLSDRFSAERPKGSFSTLEIQRTEQGDSAMYLCASSSKARGDEKLFFGSGTQLSVL.

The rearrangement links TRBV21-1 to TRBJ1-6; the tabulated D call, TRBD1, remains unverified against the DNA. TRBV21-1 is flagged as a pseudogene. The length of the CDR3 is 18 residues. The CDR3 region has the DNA TGTGCCAGCACCCGCAAGGACAGGGTCGGCTCCTATAATTCACCCCTCCACTTT. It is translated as CASTRKDRVGSYNSPLHF.

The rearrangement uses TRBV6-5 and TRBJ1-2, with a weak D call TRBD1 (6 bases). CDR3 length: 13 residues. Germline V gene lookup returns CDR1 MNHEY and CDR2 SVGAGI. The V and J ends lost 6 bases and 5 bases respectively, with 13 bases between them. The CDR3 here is CASRPDRLYGYTF. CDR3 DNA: TGTGCCAGCAGACCTGACAGGTTATATGGCTACACCTTC.

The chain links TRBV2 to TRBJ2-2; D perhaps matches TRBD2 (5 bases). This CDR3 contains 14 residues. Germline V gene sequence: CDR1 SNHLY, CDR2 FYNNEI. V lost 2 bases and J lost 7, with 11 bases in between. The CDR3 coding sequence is TGTGCCAGCAGTGAATCGGAGAGGGTCGGGGAGCTGTTTTTT. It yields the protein CASSESERVGELFF.

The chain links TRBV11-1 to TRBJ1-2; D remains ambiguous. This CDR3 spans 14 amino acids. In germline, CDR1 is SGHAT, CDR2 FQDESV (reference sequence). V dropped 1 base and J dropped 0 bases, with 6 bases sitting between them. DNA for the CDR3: TGTGCCAGCAGCTTAGTTCCTTCTAACTATGGCTACACCTTC. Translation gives CASSLVPSNYGYTF.

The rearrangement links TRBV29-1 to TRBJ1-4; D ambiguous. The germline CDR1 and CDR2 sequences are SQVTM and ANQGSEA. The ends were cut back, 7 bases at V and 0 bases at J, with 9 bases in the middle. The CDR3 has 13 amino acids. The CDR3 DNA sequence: TGCAGCGCAGTAAGGGCAACTAATGAAAAACTGTTTTTT. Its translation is CSAVRATNEKLFF.

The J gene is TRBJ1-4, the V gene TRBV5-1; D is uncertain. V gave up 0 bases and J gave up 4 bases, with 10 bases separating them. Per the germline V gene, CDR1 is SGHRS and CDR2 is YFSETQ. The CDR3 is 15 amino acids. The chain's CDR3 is CASSLGTDLNEKLFF. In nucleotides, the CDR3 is TGCGCCAGCAGCTTGGGGACTGACCTTAATGAAAAACTGTTTTTT.

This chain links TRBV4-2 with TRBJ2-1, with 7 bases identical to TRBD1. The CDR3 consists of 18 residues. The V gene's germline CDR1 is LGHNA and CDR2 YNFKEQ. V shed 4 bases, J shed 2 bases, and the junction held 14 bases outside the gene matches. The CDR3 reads CASSPGLQGNNPYNEQFF. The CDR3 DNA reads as TGTGCCAGCAGCCCGGGCCTACAGGGGAATAACCCCTACAATGAGCAGTTCTTC.

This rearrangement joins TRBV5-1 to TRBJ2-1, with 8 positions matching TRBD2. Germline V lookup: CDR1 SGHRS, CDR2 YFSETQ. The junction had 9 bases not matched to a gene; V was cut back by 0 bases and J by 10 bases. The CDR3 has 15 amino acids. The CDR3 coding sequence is TGCGCCAGCAGCTTGGCGGTAGCGGGGTCCACCGAGCAGTTCTTC. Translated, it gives CASSLAVAGSTEQFF.

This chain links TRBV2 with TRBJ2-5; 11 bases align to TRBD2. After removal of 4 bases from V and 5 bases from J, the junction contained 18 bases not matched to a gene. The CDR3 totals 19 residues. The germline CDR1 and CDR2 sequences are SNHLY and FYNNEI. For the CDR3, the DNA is TGTGCCAGCAGTGGAGTAGCGGGGGGGGGCCCCCTCGGCGATGAGACCCAGTACTTC. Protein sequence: CASSGVAGGGPLGDETQYF.

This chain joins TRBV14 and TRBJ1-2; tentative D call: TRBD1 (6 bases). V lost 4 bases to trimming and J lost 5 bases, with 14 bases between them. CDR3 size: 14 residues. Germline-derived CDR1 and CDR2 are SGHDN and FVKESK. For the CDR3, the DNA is TGTGCCAGCAGCCCAAGGACAGTTGGATATGGCTACACCTTC. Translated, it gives CASSPRTVGYGYTF.

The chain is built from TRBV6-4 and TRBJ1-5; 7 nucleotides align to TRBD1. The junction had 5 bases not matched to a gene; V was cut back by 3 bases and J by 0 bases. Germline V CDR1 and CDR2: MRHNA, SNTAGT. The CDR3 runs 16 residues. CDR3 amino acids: CASSETGTDSNQPQHF. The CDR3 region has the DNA TGTGCCAGCAGTGAAACCGGGACAGATAGCAATCAGCCCCAGCATTTT.

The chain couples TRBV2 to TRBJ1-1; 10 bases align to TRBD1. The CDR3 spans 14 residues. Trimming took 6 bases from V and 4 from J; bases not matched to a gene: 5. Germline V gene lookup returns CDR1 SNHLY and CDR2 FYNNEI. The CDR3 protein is CASSPDRGSTEAFF. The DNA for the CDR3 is TGTGCCAGCAGCCCGGACAGGGGGTCCACTGAAGCTTTCTTT.

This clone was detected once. The DNA of the CDR3 is TGTGCCAGCAGTTTAAGGGGGAGCGATGGCTACACCTTC. Its protein product is CASSLRGSDGYTF. J is TRBJ1-2 and V is TRBV27, with D tentatively TRBD1 (6 bases). This CDR3 contains 13 residues. V lost 2 bases and J lost 6, with 10 bases in between. The V gene's germline CDR1 is MNHEY and CDR2 SMNVEV (reference sequence).

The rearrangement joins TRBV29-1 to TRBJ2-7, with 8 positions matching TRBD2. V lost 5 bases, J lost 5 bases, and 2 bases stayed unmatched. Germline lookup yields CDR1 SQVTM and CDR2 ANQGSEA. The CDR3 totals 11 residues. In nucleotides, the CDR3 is TGCAGCGTTCCGGGGGGGAACGAGCAGTACTTC. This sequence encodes CSVPGGNEQYF.

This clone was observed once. The CDR3 DNA reads TGTGCCAGCAGCCAGAAGTGGGGGGCTGACCAGCCCCAGCATTTT. Amino acid sequence: CASSQKWGADQPQHF. The chain couples TRBV16 to TRBJ1-5, with TRBD1 as a possible D gene (6 bases). CDR3 size: 15 residues. In germline, CDR1 is KGHSY, CDR2 FQNENV. Trimming removed 3 bases at V and 7 bases at J, with 16 bases between.

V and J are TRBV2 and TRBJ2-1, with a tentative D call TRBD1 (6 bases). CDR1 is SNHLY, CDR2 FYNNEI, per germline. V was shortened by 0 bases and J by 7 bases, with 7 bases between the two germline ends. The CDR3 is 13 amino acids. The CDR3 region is CASSEATGNEQFF. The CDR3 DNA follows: TGTGCCAGCAGTGAAGCTACAGGGAATGAGCAGTTCTTC.

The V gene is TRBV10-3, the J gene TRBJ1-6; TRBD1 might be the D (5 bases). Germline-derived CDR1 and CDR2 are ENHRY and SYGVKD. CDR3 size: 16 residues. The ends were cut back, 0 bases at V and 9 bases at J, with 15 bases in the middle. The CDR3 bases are TGTGCCATCAGTGAGTCCCACGGGGGTTCCTTTTCACCCCTCCACTTT. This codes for CAISESHGGSFSPLHF.

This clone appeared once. CDR3 residues: CASTRIEGSYNEQFF. In DNA, the CDR3 is TGTGCCAGCACTAGGATTGAGGGCTCCTACAATGAGCAGTTCTTC. V usage is TRBV5-4 and J usage is TRBJ2-1; D is possibly TRBD2 (5 bases). The V and J ends lost 6 bases and 0 bases respectively, with 13 bases between them. Germline CDR1 is SGHNT and CDR2 is YYREEE (reference sequence). The CDR3 is made up of 15 amino acids. Drawing the rest from reference TRBV5-4 and TRBJ2-1, the complete variable domain is ETGVTQSPTHLIKTRGQQVTLRCSSQSGHNTVSWYQQALGQGPQFIFQYYREEENGRGNFPPRFSGLQFPNYSSELNVNALELDDSALYLCASTRIEGSYNEQFFGPGTRLTVL.

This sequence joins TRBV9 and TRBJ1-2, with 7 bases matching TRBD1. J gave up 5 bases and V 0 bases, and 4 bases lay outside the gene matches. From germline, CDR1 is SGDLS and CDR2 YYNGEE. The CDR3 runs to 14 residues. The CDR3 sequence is CASSVGGTAYGYTF. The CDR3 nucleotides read TGTGCCAGCAGCGTAGGTGGGACAGCATATGGCTACACCTTC.